The clone carrying this T cell receptor (beta chain) was seen only a few times. Its antigen is not identified. This may stem from a read error, because a much larger clone lies one nucleotide away. Thyroid surgery was performed in patients who had received no treatment beforehand. In the authors' methods: The authors used CDR3 differences across clinicopathological groups to build a distant-metastasis classifier for papillary thyroid cancer. TCRdb re-called the PCR reads with MiXCR. These V and J calls originate from TCRdb's pipeline instead of the authors' own analysis. The table records more than 15,000 clones, roughly 17% of them present only once. Trimming removed 3 bases from V and 1 base from J, with 9 bases in between. The CDR3 contains 14 residues. Germline V gives CDR1 SQVTM, CDR2 ANQGSEA. This sample is part of a study of metastatic and nonmetastatic thyroid tumors. Across the study: Comparative analysis of repertoires was undertaken across blood and tumor or nodule tissue obtained from malignant and benign thyroid patients. Study observations and caveats: Reports indicated that malignant thyroid tumors showed significantly higher TCR beta diversity than benign nodules did, in blood and tumor.

The sample consisted of blood. The origin of this receptor is a male donor with papillary thyroid cancer or a benign thyroid nodule (not recorded which). Some clones in this sample may be carry-over from other donors' samples. The V call is TRBV29-1, the J call TRBJ2-2, with D uncertain. The CDR3 protein is CSVEGWWNTGELFF. The CDR3 DNA is TGCAGCGTTGAGGGGTGGTGGAACACCGGGGAGCTGTTTTTT.